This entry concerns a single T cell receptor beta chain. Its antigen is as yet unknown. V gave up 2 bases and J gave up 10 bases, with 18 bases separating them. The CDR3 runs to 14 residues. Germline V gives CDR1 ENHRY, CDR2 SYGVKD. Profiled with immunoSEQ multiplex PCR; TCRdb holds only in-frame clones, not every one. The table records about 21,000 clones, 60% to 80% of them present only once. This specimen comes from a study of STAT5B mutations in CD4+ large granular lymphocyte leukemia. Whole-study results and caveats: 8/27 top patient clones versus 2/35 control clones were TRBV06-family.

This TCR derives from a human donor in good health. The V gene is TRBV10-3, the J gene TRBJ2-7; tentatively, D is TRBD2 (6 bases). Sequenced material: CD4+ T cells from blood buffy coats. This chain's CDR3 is CAISEGGAGSVQYF. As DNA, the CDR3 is TGTGCCATCAGTGAGGGAGGGGCGGGGTCGGTACAGTACTTC.